This T cell receptor beta chain was observed in a study of blood T cells in healthy people across ages. Then a second PCR, running roughly 7 to 11 cycles, was carried out with a sample-barcoded 5' primer and a J-beta primer mix. Each CDR3 protein is one row after TCRdb ran MiXCR on the 5' RACE reads. The table has some 1.5 million distinct CDR3 sequences, 40% to 45% seen once; the top ten hold less than 5%. The sample comprised blood. This clonotype was sampled from a woman in her late teens or twenties in good health.

The CDR3 spells CASSYVGEDEQYF. The CDR3 DNA is TGTGCCAGCAGTTACGTCGGGGAGGACGAGCAGTACTTC. The chain carries TRBV6-2 or TRBV6-3 and TRBJ2-5; a weak D match, TRBD2 (6 bases). The end of the DNA fits TRBJ2-7 better, so the J call may be wrong. Germline CDR1 MNHEY, CDR2 SVGEGT. CDR3 length: 13 residues.